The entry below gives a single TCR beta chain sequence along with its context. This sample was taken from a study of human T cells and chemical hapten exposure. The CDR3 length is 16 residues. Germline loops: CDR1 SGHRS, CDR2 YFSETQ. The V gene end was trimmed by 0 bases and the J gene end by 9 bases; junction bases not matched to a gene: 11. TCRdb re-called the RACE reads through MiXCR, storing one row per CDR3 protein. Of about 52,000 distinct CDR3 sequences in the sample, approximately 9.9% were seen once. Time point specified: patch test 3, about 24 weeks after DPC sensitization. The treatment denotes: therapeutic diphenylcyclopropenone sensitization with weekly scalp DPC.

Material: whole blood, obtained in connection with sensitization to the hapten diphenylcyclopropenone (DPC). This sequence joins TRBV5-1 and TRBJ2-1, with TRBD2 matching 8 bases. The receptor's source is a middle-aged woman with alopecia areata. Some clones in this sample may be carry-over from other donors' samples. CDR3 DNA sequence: TGCGCCAGCAGCTTGGCCTCAGTTAGCGGGGTTAGTGAGCAGTTCTTC. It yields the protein CASSLASVSGVSEQFF.